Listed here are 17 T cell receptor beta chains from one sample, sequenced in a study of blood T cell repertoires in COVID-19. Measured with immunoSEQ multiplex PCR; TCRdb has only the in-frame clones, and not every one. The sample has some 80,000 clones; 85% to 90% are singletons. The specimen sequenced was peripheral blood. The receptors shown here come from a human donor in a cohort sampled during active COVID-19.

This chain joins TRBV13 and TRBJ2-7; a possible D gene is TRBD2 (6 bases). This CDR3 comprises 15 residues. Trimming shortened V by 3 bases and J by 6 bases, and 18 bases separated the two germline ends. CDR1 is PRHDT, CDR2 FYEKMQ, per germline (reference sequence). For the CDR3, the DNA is TGTGCCAGCAGCTTTAGGGGACTCTTTGGGCCCGAGCAGTACTTC. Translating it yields CASSFRGLFGPEQYF. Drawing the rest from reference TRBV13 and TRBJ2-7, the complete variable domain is AAGVIQSPRHLIKEKRETATLKCYPIPRHDTVYWYQQGPGQDPQFLISFYEKMQSDKGSIPDRFSAQQFSDYHSELNMSSLELGDSALYFCASSFRGLFGPEQYFGPGTRLTVT.

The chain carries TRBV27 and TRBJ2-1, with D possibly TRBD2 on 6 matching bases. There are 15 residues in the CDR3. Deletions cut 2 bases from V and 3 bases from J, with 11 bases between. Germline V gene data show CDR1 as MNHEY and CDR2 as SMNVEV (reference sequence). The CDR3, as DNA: TGTGCCAGCAGTTTACGGGGGACGATCTACAATGAGCAGTTCTTC. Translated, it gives CASSLRGTIYNEQFF.

DNA for the CDR3: TGTGCCAGCAGCTTAGCTCCGGGACAGTCCCCAAACACCATATATTTT. Its translation: CASSLAPGQSPNTIYF. The chain carries TRBV13 and TRBJ1-3, with 7 bases that match TRBD1. With V trimmed by 1 base and J by 6 bases, 9 bases remained unmatched. The CDR3 has 16 amino acids. Germline V gene data show CDR1 as PRHDT and CDR2 as FYEKMQ (reference sequence).

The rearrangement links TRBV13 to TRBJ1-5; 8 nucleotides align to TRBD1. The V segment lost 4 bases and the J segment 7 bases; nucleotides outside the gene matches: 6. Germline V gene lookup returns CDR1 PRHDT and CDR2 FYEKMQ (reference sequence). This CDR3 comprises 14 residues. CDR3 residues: CASSSDRGRQPQHF. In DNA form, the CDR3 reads TGTGCCAGCAGCTCCGACAGGGGAAGACAGCCCCAGCATTTT.

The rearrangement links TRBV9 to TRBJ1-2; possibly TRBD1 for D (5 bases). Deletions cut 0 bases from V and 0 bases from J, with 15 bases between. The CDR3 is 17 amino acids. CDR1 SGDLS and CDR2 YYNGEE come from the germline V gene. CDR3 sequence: CASSVGRDQGSNYGYTF. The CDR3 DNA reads TGTGCCAGCAGCGTAGGGAGGGATCAGGGTTCTAACTATGGCTACACCTTC.

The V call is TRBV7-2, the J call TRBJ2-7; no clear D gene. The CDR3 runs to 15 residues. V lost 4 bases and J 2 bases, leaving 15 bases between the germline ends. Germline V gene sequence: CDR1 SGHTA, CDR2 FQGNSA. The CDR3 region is CASSSRGASAYEQYF. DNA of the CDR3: TGTGCCAGCAGCTCCCGTGGAGCGTCGGCCTACGAGCAGTACTTC.

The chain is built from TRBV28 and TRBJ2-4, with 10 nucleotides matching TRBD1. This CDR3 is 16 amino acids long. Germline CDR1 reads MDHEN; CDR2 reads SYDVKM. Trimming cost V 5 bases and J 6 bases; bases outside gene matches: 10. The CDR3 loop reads CASSKWDRGSTNIQYF. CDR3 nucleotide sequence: TGTGCCAGCAGTAAATGGGACAGGGGATCTACAAACATTCAGTACTTC. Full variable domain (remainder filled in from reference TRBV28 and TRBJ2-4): DVKVTQSSRYLVKRTGEKVFLECVQDMDHENMFWYRQDPGLGLRLIYFSYDVKMKEKGDIPEGYSVSREKKERFSLILESASTNQTSMYLCASSKWDRGSTNIQYFGAGTRLSVL.

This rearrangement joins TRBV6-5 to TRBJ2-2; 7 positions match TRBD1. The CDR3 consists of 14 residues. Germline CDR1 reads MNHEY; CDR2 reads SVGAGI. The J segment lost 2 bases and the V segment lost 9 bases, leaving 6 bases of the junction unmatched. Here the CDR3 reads CASDGQVNTGELFF. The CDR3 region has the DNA TGTGCCAGTGATGGACAGGTCAACACCGGGGAGCTGTTTTTT.

The CDR3 sequence: CASSQATGFVNTIYF. For the CDR3, the DNA is TGTGCCAGCAGCCAAGCAACAGGGTTCGTAAACACCATATATTTT. The chain couples TRBV6-5 to TRBJ1-3, with D possibly matching TRBD1 (6 bases). Germline V gives CDR1 MNHEY, CDR2 SVGAGI. The CDR3 contains 15 residues. The ends were cut back, 6 bases at V and 6 bases at J, with 18 bases in the middle.

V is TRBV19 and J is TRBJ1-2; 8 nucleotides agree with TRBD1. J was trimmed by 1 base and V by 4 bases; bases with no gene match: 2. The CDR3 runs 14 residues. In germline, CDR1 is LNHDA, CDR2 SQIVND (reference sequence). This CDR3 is CASSNDRGNYGYTF. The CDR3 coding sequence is TGTGCCAGTAGTAACGACAGGGGTAACTATGGCTACACCTTC.

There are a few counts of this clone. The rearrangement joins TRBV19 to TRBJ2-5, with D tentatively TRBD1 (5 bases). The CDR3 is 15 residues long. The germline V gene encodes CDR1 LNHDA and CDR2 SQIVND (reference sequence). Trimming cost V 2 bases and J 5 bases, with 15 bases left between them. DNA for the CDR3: TGTGCCAGTAGTATAAACAAGGGGTTACTCGAGACCCAGTACTTC. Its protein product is CASSINKGLLETQYF.

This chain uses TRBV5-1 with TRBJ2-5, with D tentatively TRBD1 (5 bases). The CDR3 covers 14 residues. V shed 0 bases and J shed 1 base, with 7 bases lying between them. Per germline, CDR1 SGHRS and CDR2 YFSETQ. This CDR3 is CASSLGRGQETQYF. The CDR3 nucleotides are TGCGCCAGCAGCTTGGGAAGGGGCCAAGAGACCCAGTACTTC.

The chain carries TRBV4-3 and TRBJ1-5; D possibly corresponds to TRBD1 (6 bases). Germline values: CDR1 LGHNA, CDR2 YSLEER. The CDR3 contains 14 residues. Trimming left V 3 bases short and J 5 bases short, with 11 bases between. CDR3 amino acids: CASSHKGGDQPQHF. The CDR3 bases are TGCGCCAGCAGCCACAAGGGGGGGGATCAGCCCCAGCATTTT.

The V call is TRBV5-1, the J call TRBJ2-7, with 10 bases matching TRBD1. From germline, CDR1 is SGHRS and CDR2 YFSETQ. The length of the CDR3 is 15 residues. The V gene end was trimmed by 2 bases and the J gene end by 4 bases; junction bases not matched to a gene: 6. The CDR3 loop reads CASSFGTGAEYEQYF. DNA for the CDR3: TGCGCCAGCAGCTTCGGGACAGGGGCAGAATACGAGCAGTACTTC.

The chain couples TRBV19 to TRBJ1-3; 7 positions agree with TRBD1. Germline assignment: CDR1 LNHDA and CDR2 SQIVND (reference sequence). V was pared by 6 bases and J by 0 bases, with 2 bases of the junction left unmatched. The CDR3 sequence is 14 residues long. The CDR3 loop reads CASRSGGSGNTIYF. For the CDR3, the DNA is TGTGCCAGTAGATCAGGGGGCTCTGGAAACACCATATATTTT.

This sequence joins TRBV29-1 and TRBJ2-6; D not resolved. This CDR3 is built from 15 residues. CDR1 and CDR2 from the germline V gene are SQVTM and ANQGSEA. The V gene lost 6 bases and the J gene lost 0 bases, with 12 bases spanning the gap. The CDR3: CSVPAGHSGANVLTF. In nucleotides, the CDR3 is TGCAGCGTGCCCGCAGGCCACTCTGGGGCCAACGTCCTGACTTTC.

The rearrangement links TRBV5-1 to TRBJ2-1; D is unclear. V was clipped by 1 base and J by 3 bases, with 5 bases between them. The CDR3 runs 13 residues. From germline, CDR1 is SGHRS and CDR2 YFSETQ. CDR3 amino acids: CASSLSGYNEQFF. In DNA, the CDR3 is TGCGCCAGCAGCTTGTCGGGCTACAATGAGCAGTTCTTC.